Given below is one T cell receptor (beta chain) in context. Trimming pared 8 bases from V and 1 base from J, leaving 11 bases between. Germline lookup yields CDR1 MNHEY and CDR2 SVGAGI. CDR3 size: 13 residues. Healthy bone marrow donors formed the donor group. The study ran its PCR with 60 Vbeta and 13 Jbeta primers. Clones were sequenced by immunoSEQ multiplex PCR, and TCRdb holds only the in-frame ones, with some missing. The sample lists some 87,000 clones; around 81% were seen once. This record comes from a study of cytomegalovirus exposure and HLA in healthy donors. Sequences were obtained from PBMCs. The receptor comes from a man between 18 and 29 years old in good health and CMV-seropositive. This chain connects TRBV6-5 to TRBJ1-1, with unresolved D. CDR3 in DNA: TGTGCCAGCGCCGGGGTAGGGAACACTGAAGCTTTCTTT. This translates into CASAGVGNTEAFF.